This T cell receptor beta chain was found in a study of blood T cell repertoires in COVID-19. Study in general: Whether acute or convalescent, the COVID-19 samples came from the United States, Italy and Spain. The analysed material was cDNA or gDNA that came from T cells, B-cell-depleted T cells, or PBMCs.

In the source study's methods: Quantification of nucleated cells was approximated via reference gene primer amplification. Using immunoSEQ multiplex PCR, the repertoire was profiled, and TCRdb retains in-frame clones only, with some absent. V and J calls and clone size are given by that table; D and trimming were obtained from the DNA. This table has 200,000 to 300,000 clones, roughly 90% appearing once. CDR3 length: 16 amino acids. Germline trimming cut 6 bases from V and 7 bases from J; bases unmatched to any gene: 9. Looked up from germline, CDR1 is LNHDA and CDR2 is SQIVND (reference sequence). The chain joins TRBV19 to TRBJ1-4; 12 nucleotides agree with TRBD1. The sequence was collected from a man in his sixties with acute or convalescent COVID-19. Sample: peripheral blood. CDR3 protein: CASSQGQGAGGEKLFF. CDR3 DNA sequence: TGTGCCAGTAGCCAGGGACAGGGGGCCGGTGGTGAAAAACTGTTTTTT.